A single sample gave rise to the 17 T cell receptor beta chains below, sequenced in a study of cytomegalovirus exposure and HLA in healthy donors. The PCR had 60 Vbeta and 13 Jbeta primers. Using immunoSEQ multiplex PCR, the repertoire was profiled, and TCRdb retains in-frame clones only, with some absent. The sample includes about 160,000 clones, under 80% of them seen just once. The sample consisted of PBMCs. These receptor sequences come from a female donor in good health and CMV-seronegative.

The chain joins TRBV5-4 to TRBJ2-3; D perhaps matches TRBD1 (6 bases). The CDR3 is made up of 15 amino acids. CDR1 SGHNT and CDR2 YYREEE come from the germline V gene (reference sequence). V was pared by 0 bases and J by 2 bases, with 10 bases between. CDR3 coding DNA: TGTGCCAGCAGCTTGGGTGGGGACACCACAGATACGCAGTATTTT. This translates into CASSLGGDTTDTQYF. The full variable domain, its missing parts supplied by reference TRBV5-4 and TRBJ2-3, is ETGVTQSPTHLIKTRGQQVTLRCSSQSGHNTVSWYQQALGQGPQFIFQYYREEENGRGNFPPRFSGLQFPNYSSELNVNALELDDSALYLCASSLGGDTTDTQYFGPGTRLTVL.

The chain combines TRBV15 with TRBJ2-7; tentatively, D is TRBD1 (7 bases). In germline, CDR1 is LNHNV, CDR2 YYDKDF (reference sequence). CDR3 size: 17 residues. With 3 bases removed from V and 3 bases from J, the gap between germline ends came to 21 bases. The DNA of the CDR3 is TGTGCCACCAGCAGGAACGACCGCGGGACAGCGGTCTACGAGCAGTACTTC. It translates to CATSRNDRGTAVYEQYF.

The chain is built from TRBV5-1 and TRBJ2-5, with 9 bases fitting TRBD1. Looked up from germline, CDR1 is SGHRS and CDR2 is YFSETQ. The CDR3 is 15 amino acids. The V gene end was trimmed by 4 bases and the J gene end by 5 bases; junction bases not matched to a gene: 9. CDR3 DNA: TGCGCCAGCAGCCCAGGACAGGGGCGAGGGGAGACCCAGTACTTC. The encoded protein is CASSPGQGRGETQYF.

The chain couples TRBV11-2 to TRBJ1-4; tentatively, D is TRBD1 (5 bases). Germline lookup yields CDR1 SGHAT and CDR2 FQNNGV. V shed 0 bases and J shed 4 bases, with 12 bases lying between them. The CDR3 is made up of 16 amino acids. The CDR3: CASSLESGTFNEKLFF. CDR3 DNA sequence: TGTGCCAGCAGCTTAGAATCCGGGACTTTTAATGAAAAACTGTTTTTT.

The CDR3 sequence: CAISESVGAGPGETQYF. The CDR3 nucleotides are TGTGCCATCAGTGAGTCGGTTGGGGCGGGGCCGGGAGAGACCCAGTACTTC. The chain couples TRBV10-3 to TRBJ2-5, with a possible D match to TRBD2 (6 bases). The germline CDR1 and CDR2 sequences are ENHRY and SYGVKD. The CDR3 is 17 residues long. Trimming took off 0 bases at V and 4 bases at J, with 18 bases between the two ends.

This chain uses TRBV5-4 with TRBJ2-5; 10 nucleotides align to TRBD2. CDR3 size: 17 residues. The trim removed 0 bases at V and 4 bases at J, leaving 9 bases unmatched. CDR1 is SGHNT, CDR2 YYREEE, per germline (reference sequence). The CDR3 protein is CASSLGASGSLIETQYF. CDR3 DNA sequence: TGTGCCAGCAGCTTGGGGGCTAGCGGGAGTTTAATAGAGACCCAGTACTTC.

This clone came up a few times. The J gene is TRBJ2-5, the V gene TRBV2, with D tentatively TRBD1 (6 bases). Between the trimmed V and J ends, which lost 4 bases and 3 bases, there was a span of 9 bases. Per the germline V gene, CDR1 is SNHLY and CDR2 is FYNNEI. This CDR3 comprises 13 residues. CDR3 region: CASSGNREETQYF. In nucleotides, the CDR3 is TGTGCCAGCAGTGGAAACAGGGAAGAGACCCAGTACTTC.

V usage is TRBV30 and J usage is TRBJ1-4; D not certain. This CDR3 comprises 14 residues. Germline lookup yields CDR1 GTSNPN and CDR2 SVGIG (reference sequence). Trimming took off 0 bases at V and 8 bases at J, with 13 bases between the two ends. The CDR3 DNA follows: TGTGCCTGGAGTGTACGGGTAGGGAGGGAAAAACTGTTTTTT. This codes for CAWSVRVGREKLFF.

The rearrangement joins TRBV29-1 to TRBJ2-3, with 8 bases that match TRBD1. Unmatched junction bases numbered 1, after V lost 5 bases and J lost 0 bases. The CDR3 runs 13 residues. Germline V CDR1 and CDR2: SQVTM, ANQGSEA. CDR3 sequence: CSVRQGSTDTQYF. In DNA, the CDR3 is TGCAGCGTTCGACAGGGGAGCACAGATACGCAGTATTTT.

In DNA form, the CDR3 reads TGCGCCAGCAGGGGCGAAGGTGTCTATGAAAAACTGTTTTTT. Its translation: CASRGEGVYEKLFF. V gene TRBV5-1 combines with J gene TRBJ1-4; no clear D gene. The CDR3 length is 14 residues. Germline V lookup: CDR1 SGHRS, CDR2 YFSETQ. The V end lost 5 bases, the J end lost 6 bases, and 14 bases lay between the germline ends.

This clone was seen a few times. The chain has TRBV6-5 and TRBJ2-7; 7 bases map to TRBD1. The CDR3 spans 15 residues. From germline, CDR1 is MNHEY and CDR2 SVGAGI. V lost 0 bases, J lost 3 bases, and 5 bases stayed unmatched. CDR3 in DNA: TGTGCCAGCAGTTACTCATGGACAGGCGACTACGAGCAGTACTTC. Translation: CASSYSWTGDYEQYF.

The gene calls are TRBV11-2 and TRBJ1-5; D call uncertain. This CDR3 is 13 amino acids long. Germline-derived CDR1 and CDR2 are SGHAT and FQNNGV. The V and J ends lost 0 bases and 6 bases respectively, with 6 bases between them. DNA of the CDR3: TGTGCCAGCAGCTTAGATCACGGTCAGCCCCAGCATTTT. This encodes CASSLDHGQPQHF.

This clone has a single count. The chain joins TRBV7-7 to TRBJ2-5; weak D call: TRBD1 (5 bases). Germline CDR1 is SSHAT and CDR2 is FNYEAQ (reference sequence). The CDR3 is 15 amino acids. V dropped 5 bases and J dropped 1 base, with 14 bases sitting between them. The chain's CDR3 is CASSLDRQSQETQYF. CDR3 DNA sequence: TGTGCCAGCAGCCTTGACAGACAATCCCAAGAGACCCAGTACTTC.

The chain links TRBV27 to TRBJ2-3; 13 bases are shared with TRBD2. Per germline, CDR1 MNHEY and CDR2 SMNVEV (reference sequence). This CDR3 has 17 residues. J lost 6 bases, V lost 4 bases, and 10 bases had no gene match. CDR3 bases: TGTGCCAGCAGTTCTTCTGCCGGACTAGCGGGAGCGGATACGCAGTATTTT. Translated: CASSSSAGLAGADTQYF.

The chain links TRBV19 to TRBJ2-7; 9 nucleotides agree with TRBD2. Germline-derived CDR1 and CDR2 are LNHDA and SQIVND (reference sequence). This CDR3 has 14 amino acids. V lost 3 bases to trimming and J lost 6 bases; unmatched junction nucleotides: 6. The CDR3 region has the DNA TGTGCCAGTAGTATTATAGCGGGAGTGTCCGAGCAGTACTTC. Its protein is CASSIIAGVSEQYF.

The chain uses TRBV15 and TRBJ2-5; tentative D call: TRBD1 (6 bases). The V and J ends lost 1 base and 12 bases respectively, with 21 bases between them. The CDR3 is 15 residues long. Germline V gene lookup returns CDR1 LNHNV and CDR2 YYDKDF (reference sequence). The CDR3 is CATSRAPRSGQRKYF. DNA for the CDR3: TGTGCCACCAGCAGAGCCCCTCGAAGCGGACAGCGCAAGTACTTC. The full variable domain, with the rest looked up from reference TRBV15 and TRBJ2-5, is DAMVIQNPRYQVTQFGKPVTLSCSQTLNHNVMYWYQQKSSQAPKLLFHYYDKDFNNEADTPDNFQSRRPNTSFCFLDIRSPGLGDTAMYLCATSRAPRSGQRKYFGPGTRLLVL.

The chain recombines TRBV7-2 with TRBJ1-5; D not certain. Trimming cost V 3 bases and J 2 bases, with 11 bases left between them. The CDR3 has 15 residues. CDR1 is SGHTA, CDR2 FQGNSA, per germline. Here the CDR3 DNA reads TGTGCCAGCAGCTTTTCGGCGGGTGGCAATCAGCCCCAGCATTTT. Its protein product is CASSFSAGGNQPQHF.